This T cell receptor beta chain stems from a study of blood T cell repertoires in COVID-19. Across the study: Material from acute and convalescent COVID-19 was sourced from the United States, Italy and Spain. Nucleic acid was either cDNA or gDNA, and it came from T cells, B-cell-depleted T cells, or PBMCs.

This clone has a single count. This CDR3 is built from 15 residues. Germline CDR1 and CDR2: SNHLY and FYNNEI. The germline V and J ends were trimmed by 7 bases and 6 bases, with 19 bases remaining between them. Participant reports of clinical history set cohort assignment. Donors in Cohort 3 who had recovered were those with two negative PCRs, healthcare professional clearance, or resolution of their symptoms. Assay: immunoSEQ multiplex PCR; the TCRdb copy retains only in-frame clones and omits some. The sample yields about 170,000 clones, about 90% seen once. The clonotype comes from a woman aged 50 to 60 who had recovered from COVID-19. The J gene is TRBJ2-1, the V gene TRBV2; tentatively, D is TRBD2 (6 bases). The material sequenced was PBMCs or T cells enriched from blood (not recorded which). In nucleotides, the CDR3 is TGTGCCAGCACAAGGTTGCAAGGGGACTTCAATGAGCAGTTCTTC. Protein: CASTRLQGDFNEQFF.